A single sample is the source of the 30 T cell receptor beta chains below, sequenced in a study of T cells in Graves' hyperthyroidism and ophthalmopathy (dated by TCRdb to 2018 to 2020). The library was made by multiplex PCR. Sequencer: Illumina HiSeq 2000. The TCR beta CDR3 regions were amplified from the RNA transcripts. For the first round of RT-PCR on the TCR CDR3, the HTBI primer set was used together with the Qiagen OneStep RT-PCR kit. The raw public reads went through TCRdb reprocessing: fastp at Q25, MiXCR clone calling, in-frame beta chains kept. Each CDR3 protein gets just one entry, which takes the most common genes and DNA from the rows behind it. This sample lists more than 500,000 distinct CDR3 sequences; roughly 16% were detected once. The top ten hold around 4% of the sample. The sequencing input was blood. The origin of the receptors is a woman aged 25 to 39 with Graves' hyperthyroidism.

The CDR3 loop is CASSYSLGQGQIVNIQYF. The CDR3 DNA follows: TGTGCCAGCAGTTACTCCCTTGGACAGGGTCAAATTGTAAACATTCAGTACTTC. This sequence joins TRBV6-2 or TRBV6-3 and TRBJ2-4; 8 bases are shared with TRBD1. The CDR3 extends over 18 amino acids. V dropped 0 bases and J dropped 6; count of bases not matched to a gene: 13. Per the germline V gene, CDR1 is MNHEY and CDR2 is SVGEGT.

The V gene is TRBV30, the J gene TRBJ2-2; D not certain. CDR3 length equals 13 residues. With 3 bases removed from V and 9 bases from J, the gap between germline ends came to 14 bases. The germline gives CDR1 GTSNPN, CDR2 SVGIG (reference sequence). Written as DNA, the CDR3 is TGTGCCTGGAGAAGAGAAAACTACCGGGAGCTGTTTTTT. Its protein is CAWRRENYRELFF.

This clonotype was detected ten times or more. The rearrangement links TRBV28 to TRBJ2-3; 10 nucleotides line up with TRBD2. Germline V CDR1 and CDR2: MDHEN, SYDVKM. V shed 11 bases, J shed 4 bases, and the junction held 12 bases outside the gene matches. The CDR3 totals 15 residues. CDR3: CASGASGRWADTQYF. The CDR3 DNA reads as TGTGCCTCGGGAGCTAGCGGGAGATGGGCAGATACGCAGTATTTT.

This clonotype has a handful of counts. This CDR3 reads CASSQPGLAGGPGTGELFF. In DNA form, the CDR3 reads TGCGCCAGCAGCCAGCCCGGACTAGCGGGAGGGCCGGGGACCGGGGAGCTGTTTTTT. V gene TRBV4-1 combines with J gene TRBJ2-2; 15 bases line up with TRBD2. The ends lost 3 bases at V and 5 bases at J; junction bases unmatched: 10. The germline V gene encodes CDR1 MGHRA and CDR2 YSYEKL. CDR3 length equals 19 residues.

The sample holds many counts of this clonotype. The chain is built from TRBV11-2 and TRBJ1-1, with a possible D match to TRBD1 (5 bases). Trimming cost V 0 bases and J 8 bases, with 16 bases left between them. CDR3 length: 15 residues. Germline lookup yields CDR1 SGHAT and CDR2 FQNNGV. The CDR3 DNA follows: TGTGCCAGCAGCTTAGATCGAGCAGGGAATTACGAAGCTTTCTTT. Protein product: CASSLDRAGNYEAFF.

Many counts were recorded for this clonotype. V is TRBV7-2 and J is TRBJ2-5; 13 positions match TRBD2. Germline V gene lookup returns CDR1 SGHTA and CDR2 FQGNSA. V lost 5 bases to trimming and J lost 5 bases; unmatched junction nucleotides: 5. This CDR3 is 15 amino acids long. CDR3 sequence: CASSPGLAGLETQYF. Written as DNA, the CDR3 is TGTGCCAGCAGCCCGGGACTAGCGGGATTGGAGACCCAGTACTTC.

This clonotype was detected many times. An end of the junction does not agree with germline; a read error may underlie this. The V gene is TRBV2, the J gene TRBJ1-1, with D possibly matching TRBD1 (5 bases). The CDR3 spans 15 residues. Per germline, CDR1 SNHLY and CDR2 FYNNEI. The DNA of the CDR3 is TGTGCCAGCCACTACCTTGGGGACGTGGGCACTGAAGCCTTCTTT. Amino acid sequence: CASHYLGDVGTEAFF.

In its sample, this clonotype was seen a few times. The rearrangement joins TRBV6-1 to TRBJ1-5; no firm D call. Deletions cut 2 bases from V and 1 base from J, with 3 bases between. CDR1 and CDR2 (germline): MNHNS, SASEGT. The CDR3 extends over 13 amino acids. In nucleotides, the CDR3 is TGTGCCAGCAGTGAACAGAGCAATCAGCCCCAGCATTTT. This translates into CASSEQSNQPQHF.

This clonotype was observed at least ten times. As DNA, the CDR3 is TGTGCCAGCAGGTTGGGCGGGACCACAGATACGCAGTATTTT. Translating gives CASRLGGTTDTQYF. The rearrangement uses TRBV2 and TRBJ2-3; tentative D call: TRBD2 (6 bases). The V gene lost 6 bases and the J gene lost 2 bases, with 12 bases spanning the gap. CDR1 and CDR2 from the germline V gene are SNHLY and FYNNEI. The CDR3 is 14 residues long. Variable domain in full (rest from reference TRBV2 and TRBJ2-3): EPEVTQTPSHQVTQMGQEVILRCVPISNHLYFYWYRQILGQKVEFLVSFYNNEISEKSEIFDDQFSVERPDGSNFTLKIRSTKLEDSAMYFCASRLGGTTDTQYFGPGTRLTVL.

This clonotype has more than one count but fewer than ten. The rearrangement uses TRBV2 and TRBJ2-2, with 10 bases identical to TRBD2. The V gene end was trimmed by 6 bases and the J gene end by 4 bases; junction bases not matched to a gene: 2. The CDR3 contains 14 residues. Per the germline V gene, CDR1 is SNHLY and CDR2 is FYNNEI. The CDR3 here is CASSASGSTGELFF. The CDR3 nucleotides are TGTGCCAGCAGCGCTAGCGGGAGCACCGGGGAGCTGTTTTTT.

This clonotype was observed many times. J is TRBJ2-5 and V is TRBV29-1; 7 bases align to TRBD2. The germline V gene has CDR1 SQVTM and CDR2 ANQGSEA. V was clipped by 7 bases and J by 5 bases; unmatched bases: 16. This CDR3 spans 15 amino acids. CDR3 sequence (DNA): TGCAGCGCTGGGGGTTGGCGGGAGTCGAAGGAGACCCAGTACTTC. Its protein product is CSAGGWRESKETQYF.

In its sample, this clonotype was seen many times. The CDR3 loop reads CASSLRIGSKTLEAFF. The CDR3 DNA reads as TGCGCCAGCAGCTTGAGGATCGGTTCCAAAACCCTTGAAGCTTTCTTT. The chain employs TRBV5-1 and TRBJ1-1; D not certain. Germline CDR1 reads SGHRS; CDR2 reads YFSETQ. The CDR3 spans 16 residues. V lost 1 base and J lost 7, with 20 bases in between.

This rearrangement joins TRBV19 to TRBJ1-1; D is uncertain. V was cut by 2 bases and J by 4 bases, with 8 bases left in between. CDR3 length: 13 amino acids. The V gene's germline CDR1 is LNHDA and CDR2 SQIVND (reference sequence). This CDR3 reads CASSIRPSTEAFF. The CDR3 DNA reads TGTGCCAGTAGTATAAGACCGAGCACTGAAGCTTTCTTT.

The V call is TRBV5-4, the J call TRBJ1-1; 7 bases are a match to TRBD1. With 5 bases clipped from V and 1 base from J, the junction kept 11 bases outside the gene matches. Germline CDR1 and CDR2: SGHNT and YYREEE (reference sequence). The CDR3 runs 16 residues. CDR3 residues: CASSIKTGTRNTEAFF. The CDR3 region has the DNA TGTGCCAGCAGTATCAAGACAGGGACACGGAACACTGAAGCTTTCTTT.

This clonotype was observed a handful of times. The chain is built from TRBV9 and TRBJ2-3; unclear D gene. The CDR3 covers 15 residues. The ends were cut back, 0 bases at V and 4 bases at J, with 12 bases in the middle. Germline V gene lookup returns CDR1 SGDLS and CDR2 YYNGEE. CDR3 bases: TGTGCCAGCAGCGTAGCTGTAGGGATCGCAGATACGCAGTATTTT. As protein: CASSVAVGIADTQYF.

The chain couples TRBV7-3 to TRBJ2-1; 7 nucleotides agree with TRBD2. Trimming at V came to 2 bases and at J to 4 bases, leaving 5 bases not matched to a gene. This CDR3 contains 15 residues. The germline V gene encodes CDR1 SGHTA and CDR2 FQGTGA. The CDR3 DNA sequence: TGTGCCAGCAGCTTATTGCTAGCGGATTACAATGAGCAGTTCTTC. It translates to CASSLLLADYNEQFF.

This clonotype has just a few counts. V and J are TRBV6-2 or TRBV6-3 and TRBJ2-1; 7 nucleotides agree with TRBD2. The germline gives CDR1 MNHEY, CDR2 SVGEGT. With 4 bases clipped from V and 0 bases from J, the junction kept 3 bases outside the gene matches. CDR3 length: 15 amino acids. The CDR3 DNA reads TGTGCCAGCAGTTCTGCGGGAGTCTCCTACAATGAGCAGTTCTTC. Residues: CASSSAGVSYNEQFF.

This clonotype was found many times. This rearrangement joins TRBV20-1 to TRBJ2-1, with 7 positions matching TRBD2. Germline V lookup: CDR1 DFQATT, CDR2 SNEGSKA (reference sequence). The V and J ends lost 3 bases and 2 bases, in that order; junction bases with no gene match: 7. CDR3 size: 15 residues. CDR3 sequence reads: CSARLAGGAYNEQFF. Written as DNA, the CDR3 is TGCAGTGCTAGGTTAGCGGGCGGGGCCTACAATGAGCAGTTCTTC.

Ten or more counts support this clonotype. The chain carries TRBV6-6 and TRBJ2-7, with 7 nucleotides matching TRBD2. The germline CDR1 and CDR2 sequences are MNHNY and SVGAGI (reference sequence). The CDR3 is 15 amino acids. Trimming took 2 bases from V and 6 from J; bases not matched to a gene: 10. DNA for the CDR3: TGTGCCAGCAGTTACAACTCGAGACTAGCATCCGAGCAGTACTTC. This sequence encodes CASSYNSRLASEQYF.

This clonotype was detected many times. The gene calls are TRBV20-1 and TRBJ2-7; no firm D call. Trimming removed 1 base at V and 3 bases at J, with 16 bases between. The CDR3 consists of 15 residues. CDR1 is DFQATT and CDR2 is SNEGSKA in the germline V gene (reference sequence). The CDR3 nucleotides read TGCAGTGCTAGAGCTAAGATCCCAAAAGGCTACGAGCAGTACTTC. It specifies CSARAKIPKGYEQYF.

The CDR3 reads CASSLKSGPRTYNEQFF. CDR3 bases: TGTGCCAGCAGCTTGAAATCGGGACCCCGGACCTACAATGAGCAGTTCTTC. The chain has TRBV5-8 and TRBJ2-1; tentatively, D is TRBD1 or TRBD2 (5 bases each). V was shortened by 1 base and J by 2 bases, with 16 bases between the two germline ends. The CDR3 runs to 17 residues. CDR1 is SGHTS, CDR2 YDEGEE, per germline. The full variable domain, in which reference TRBV5-8 and TRBJ2-1 provide the parts outside the CDR3, is EAGVTQSPTHLIKTRGQQATLRCSPISGHTSVYWYQQALGLGLQFLLWYDEGEERNRGNFPPRFSGRQFPNYSSELNVNALELEDSALYLCASSLKSGPRTYNEQFFGPGTRLTVL.

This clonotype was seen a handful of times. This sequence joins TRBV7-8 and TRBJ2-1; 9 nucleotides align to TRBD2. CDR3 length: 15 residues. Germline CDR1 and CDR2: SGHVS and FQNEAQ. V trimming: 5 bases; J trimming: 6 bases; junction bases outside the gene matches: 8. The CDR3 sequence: CASSQFGTSSNEQFF. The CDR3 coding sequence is TGTGCCAGCAGCCAATTTGGGACTAGCAGCAATGAGCAGTTCTTC.

CDR3 in DNA: TGTGCCAGCAGCCAAGATCGGGACTCTAATGAAAAACTGTTTTTT. Residues: CASSQDRDSNEKLFF. The chain is built from TRBV4-2 and TRBJ1-4; D may be TRBD1 (5 bases). Germline CDR1 is LGHNA and CDR2 is YNFKEQ. V was trimmed by 0 bases and J by 3 bases, leaving 8 bases between them. The CDR3 has 15 residues.

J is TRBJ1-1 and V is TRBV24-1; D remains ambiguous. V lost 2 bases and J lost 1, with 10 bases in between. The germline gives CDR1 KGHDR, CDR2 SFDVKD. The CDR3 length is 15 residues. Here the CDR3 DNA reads TGTGCCACCAGTGATTCTGGCAGCCCGAACACTGAAGCTTTCTTT. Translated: CATSDSGSPNTEAFF.

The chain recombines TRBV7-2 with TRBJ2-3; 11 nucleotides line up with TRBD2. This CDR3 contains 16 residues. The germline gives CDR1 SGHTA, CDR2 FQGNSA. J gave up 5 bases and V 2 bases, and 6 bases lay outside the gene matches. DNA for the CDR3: TGTGCCAGCAGCTTAATAGCGGGAGGGCCAAGAGATACGCAGTATTTT. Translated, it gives CASSLIAGGPRDTQYF.

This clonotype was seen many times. The CDR3 nucleotides read TGCAGTGCTAGAGACTTCGCCTACGACGAGCAGTACTTC. Translated: CSARDFAYDEQYF. The chain employs TRBV20-1 and TRBJ2-7, with D unresolved. Germline CDR1 reads DFQATT; CDR2 reads SNEGSKA (reference sequence). V lost 0 bases and J 5 bases, leaving 11 bases between the germline ends. This CDR3 spans 13 amino acids.

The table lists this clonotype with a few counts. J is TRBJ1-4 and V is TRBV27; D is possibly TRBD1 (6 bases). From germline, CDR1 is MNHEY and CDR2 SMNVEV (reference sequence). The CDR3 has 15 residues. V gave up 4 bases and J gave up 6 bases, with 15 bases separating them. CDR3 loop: CASSSLMGGHEKLFF. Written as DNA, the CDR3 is TGTGCCAGCAGTTCCCTCATGGGGGGGCATGAAAAACTGTTTTTT.

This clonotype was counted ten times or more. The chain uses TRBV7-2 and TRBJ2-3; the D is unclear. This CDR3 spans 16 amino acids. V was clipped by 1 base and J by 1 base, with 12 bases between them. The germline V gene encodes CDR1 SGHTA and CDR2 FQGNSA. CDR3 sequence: CASSLEGTTGTDTQYF. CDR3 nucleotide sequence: TGTGCCAGCAGCTTAGAGGGTACCACAGGCACAGATACGCAGTATTTT.

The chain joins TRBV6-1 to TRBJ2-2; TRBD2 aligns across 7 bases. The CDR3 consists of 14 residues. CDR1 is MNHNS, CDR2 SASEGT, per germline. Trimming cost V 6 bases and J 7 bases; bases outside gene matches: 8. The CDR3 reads CASRVGGYSGELFF. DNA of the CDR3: TGTGCCAGCAGAGTGGGGGGGTATAGCGGGGAGCTGTTTTTT.

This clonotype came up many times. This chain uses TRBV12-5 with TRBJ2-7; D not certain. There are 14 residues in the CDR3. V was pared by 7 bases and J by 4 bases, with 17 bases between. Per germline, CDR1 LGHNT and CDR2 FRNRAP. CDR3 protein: CASAPGGVPYEQYF. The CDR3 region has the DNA TGTGCTAGTGCCCCCGGCGGTGTGCCGTACGAGCAGTACTTC.